This TCR beta chain was found in a study of identifying expanded T cells in peripheral blood. General study findings and limits: Approximately 2-week clone count variance significantly increased as total template count grew.

Data came from immunoSEQ multiplex PCR; TCRdb stores just in-frame clones and leaves some out. Of tens of thousands of clones detected, more than 75% appear once; the ten largest clones hold around 4.3%. The CDR3 has 14 residues. Germline CDR1 reads LNHNV; CDR2 reads YYDKDF (reference sequence). V was clipped by 4 bases and J by 0 bases, with 9 bases between them. Concerning this clone itself: Antigen: not known.

No infections or other immune events were documented during collection. The clonotype comes from a person aged 18 to 70 in good health. The J gene is TRBJ1-1, the V gene TRBV15; D not resolved. Sequenced: blood. The CDR3 here is CATSIPGLNTEAFF. The DNA of the CDR3 is TGTGCCACCAGCATTCCGGGTCTGAACACTGAAGCTTTCTTT.